This T cell receptor (beta chain) was sequenced for a study of post-analysis software for immune sequencing data. Study details: The patients showed relapsing-remitting, secondary progressive and progressive-relapsing multiple sclerosis courses. General observations from the study: Four or five TRBV segments, TRBV5-6, TRBV5-1 and TRBV20-1 among them, were found more frequent in patients than controls. Comparison with controls showed significantly lower normalized Chao1 diversity in multiple sclerosis patients.

The CDR3 extends over 15 amino acids. Prepared libraries of TCR beta cDNA carried unique molecular identifiers. TCRdb fed the PCR reads into MiXCR, producing one record per CDR3 protein. The sample has roughly 700,000 distinct CDR3 sequences; roughly 27% are singletons. On this clonotype itself: No antigen is known for it.

The source material was blood. This sequence joins TRBV21-1 and TRBJ2-6. TRBV21-1 is designated a pseudogene. The receptor was derived from a girl aged 10-17 years with multiple sclerosis. CDR3 sequence: CANSSDSSGANVLTF. The CDR3 DNA is TGTGCCAACTCCTCGGACAGTTCCGGGGCCAACGTCCTGACTTTC.